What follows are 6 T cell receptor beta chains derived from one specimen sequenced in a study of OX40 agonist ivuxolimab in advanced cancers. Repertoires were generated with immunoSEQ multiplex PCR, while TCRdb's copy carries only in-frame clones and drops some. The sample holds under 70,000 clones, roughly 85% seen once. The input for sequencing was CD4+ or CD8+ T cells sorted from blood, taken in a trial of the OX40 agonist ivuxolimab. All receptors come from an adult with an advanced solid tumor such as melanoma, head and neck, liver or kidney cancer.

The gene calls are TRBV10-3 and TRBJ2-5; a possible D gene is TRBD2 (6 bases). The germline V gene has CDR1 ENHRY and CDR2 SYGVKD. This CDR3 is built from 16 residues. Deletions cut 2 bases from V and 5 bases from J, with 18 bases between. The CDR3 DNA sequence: TGTGCCATCAGTGAGCTACCCCTGACTAGTGGCGAGACCCAGTACTTC. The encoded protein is CAISELPLTSGETQYF.

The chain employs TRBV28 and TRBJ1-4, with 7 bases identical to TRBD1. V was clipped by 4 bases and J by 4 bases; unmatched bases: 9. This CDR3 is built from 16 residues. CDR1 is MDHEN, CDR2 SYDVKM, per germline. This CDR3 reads CASSSPEGTVNEKLFF. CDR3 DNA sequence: TGTGCCAGCAGTTCTCCAGAAGGGACAGTTAATGAAAAACTGTTTTTT.

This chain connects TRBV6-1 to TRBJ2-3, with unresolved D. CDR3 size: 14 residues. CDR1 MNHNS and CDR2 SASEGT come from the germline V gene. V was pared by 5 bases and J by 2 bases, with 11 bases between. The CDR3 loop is CASSKIGNTDTQYF. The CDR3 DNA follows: TGTGCCAGCAGTAAAATAGGAAACACAGATACGCAGTATTTT.

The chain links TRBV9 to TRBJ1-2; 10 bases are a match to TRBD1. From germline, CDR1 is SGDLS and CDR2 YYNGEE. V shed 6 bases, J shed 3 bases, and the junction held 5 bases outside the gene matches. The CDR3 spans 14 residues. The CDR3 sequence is CASNRQGADYGYTF. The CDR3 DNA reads TGTGCCAGCAATCGACAGGGGGCGGACTATGGCTACACCTTC.

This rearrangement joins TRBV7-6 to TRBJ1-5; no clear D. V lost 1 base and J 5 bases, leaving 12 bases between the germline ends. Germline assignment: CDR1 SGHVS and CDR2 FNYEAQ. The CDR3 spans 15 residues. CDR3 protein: CASSLVAGSDQPQHF. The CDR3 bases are TGTGCCAGCAGCTTAGTGGCTGGGTCCGATCAGCCCCAGCATTTT. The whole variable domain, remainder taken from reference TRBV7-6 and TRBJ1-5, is GAGVSQSPRYKVTKRGQDVALRCDPISGHVSLYWYRQALGQGPEFLTYFNYEAQQDKSGLPNDRFSAERPEGSISTLTIQRTEQRDSAMYRCASSLVAGSDQPQHFGDGTRLSIL.

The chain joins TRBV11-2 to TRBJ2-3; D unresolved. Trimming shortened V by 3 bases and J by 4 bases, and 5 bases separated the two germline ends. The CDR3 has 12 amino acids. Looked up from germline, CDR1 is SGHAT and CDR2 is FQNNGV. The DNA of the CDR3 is TGTGCCAGCAGCTTGGCCTCAGATACGCAGTATTTT. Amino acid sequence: CASSLASDTQYF.